This T cell receptor (beta chain) was captured by sequencing in a study of T-cell reconstitution after alpha-beta-depleted transplantation in children (dated by TCRdb to 2016 to 2017). The study in broad terms: The study quantitatively tracked T-cell immune reconstitution after TCRalphabeta/CD19-depleted allogeneic hematopoietic cell transplantation in children using TCR repertoire profiling. What the research found in general, with its limitations: The apparently early recovery of alphabetaT-cell counts about two months after transplant reportedly depended on only several hundred rapidly expanded clones that came from non-depleted graft cells. In some patients, the high TCRbeta diversity seen at day 60 was put down to recipient T cells and intrathymic progenitors that had survived conditioning. Over subsequent months, a decline in hyperexpanded clone frequencies was noted, and after one year, T-cell counts and TCRbeta diversity were mostly ascribed to newly produced T cells.

To prepare the library, PCR was applied. The data were produced on an Illumina HiSeq 2500. To normalize quantification of the TCRbeta repertoire, the TCR libraries were built with molecular barcoding that relied on unique molecular identifiers. TCRdb cleaned the public reads at Q25 with fastp, built clones with MiXCR and kept in-frame beta chains. Each entry merges the rows of one CDR3 protein and shows their most common DNA and genes. The sample table holds about 830,000 distinct CDR3 sequences, of which 15% to 20% were seen once. The ten largest clones capture approximately 5% of the sample. From its cysteine to its phenylalanine, the CDR3 spans 13 amino acids. Only the CDR3 portion is preserved as DNA: 39 bases, with reading frame beginning at the first base. CDR1 and CDR2 are read off the germline V gene (reference sequence) as LGHDT and YNNKEL. V is shortened by 4 bases, J by 2 bases, and the region joining them spans 9 bases.

Interpreted using the paper, the treatment or condition label stands for: allogeneic hematopoietic cell transplantation with graft depleted of TCRalphabeta T cells and CD19 B cells. The transplant recipients were children given TCRalphabeta/CD19-depleted allogeneic hematopoietic cell grafts. With respect to this clonotype: The antigen it binds to is not known. Nothing much larger sits one base from this clone, and base qualities are not available.

This chain is built from TRBV3-1 and TRBJ2-7, with TRBD2 tentatively as D gene (5 bases match). This TCR came from a male patient between 10 and 17 years old who had a stem cell transplant for acute lymphoblastic leukemia, so the T cells may come from the graft donor. The specimen comprised PBMCs, mostly from graft donor cells, sampled 360 days after TCRalphabeta/CD19-depleted stem cell transplant. The nucleotide sequence reads TGTGCCAGCAGCCCGGACTTGCCCTACGAGCAGTACTTC. This sequence encodes CASSPDLPYEQYF.